Listed below are T cell receptor beta chains from one sample, sequenced in a study of vaccination and CD4 T cells after COVID-19. TCRdb re-analysed the PCR reads in MiXCR, keeping a single row per CDR3 protein. Found here are some 22,000 distinct CDR3 sequences, around 67% of them singletons; the top ten hold about 20%. No antigen has been assigned to these receptors. This material consisted of CD4+ T cells from blood, cultured in vitro, taken after SARS-CoV-2 vaccination. Receptors were obtained from a human donor who received a COVID-19 vaccine. Each CDR3 is given with its conserved first and last residue. D genes are given only for firm matches. Not every row has a clone size; where given, it reads once, few, many or a size class.

D gene	V gene	J gene	clone size	CDR3 protein	CDR3 DNA
TRBD1	TRBV10-2	TRBJ1-5	NA	CASRDSVVGNQPQHF	TGCGCCAGTCGGGACAGCGTGGTGGGCAATCAGCCCCAGCATTTT
TRBD1	TRBV14	TRBJ2-7	NA	CASSQDQGTVYEQYF	TGTGCCAGCAGCCAAGATCAGGGGACAGTCTACGAGCAGTACTTC
NA	TRBV7-2	TRBJ1-1	NA	CASAIGRNTEAFF	TGTGCCAGCGCGATTGGACGGAACACTGAAGCTTTCTTT
NA	TRBV20-1	TRBJ1-1	NA	CSARDDSYTEAFF	TGCAGTGCTAGAGATGACAGCTACACTGAAGCTTTCTTT
NA	TRBV6-1	TRBJ1-5	NA	CASHSRASNQPQHF	TGTGCCAGCCATAGCAGGGCGAGCAATCAGCCCCAGCATTTT
NA	TRBV6-2/TRBV6-3	TRBJ1-2	NA	CASSYRIGGYTF	TGTGCCAGCAGTTACAGGATTGGAGGCTACACCTTC
NA	TRBV20-1	TRBJ2-5	NA	CSARIAAQETQYF	TGCAGTGCTAGAATTGCGGCCCAAGAGACCCAGTACTTC
NA	TRBV4-2	TRBJ2-5	NA	CASSQDPQLPLGTQYF	TGTGCCAGCAGCCAAGATCCGCAACTCCCCCTGGGGACCCAGTACTTC
NA	TRBV5-1	TRBJ1-1	few	CASSSNTNTEAFF	TGCGCCAGCAGCTCAAACACGAACACTGAAGCTTTCTTT
TRBD1	TRBV6-4	TRBJ1-3	NA	CASSVDRAGNTIYF	TGTGCCAGCAGCGTCGACAGGGCTGGAAACACCATATATTTT
NA	TRBV20-1	TRBJ1-2	few	CSARGAGDLYGYTF	TGCAGTGCTAGAGGGGCAGGGGACCTCTATGGCTACACCTTC
TRBD1	TRBV15	TRBJ2-5	NA	CATNRGGETQYF	TGTGCCACCAACAGGGGCGGGGAGACCCAGTACTTC
NA	TRBV20-1	TRBJ1-4	NA	CSAGEVTPTNEKLFF	TGCAGTGCTGGGGAAGTGACACCTACTAATGAAAAACTGTTTTTT
TRBD1	TRBV6-1	TRBJ1-2	NA	CASSALTGVSVGYTF	TGTGCCAGCAGTGCCTTGACAGGGGTTTCAGTCGGCTACACCTTC
NA	TRBV5-4	TRBJ2-3	NA	CASSSVGLAGDTQYF	TGTGCCAGCAGCTCCGTCGGGCTAGCTGGAGATACGCAGTATTTT
TRBD1	TRBV11-3	TRBJ2-5	NA	CASSLGTGAETQYF	TGTGCCAGCAGCTTAGGCACAGGGGCAGAGACCCAGTACTTC
TRBD2	TRBV20-1	TRBJ2-1	NA	CSATPLAGGPNEQFF	TGCAGTGCTACTCCACTAGCGGGGGGACCCAATGAGCAGTTCTTC
NA	TRBV7-2	TRBJ1-1	NA	CASSLAGGGKGEAFF	TGTGCCAGCAGCTTAGCAGGGGGAGGGAAAGGTGAAGCTTTCTTT
TRBD2	TRBV11-3	TRBJ2-7	NA	CASSRGGVEYEQYF	TGTGCCAGCAGCCGCGGGGGGGTAGAGTACGAGCAGTACTTC
NA	TRBV19	TRBJ1-3	NA	CASSGTEKGNTIYF	TGTGCCAGTAGTGGGACGGAAAAAGGAAACACCATATATTTT
TRBD2	TRBV5-4	TRBJ2-7	once	CASSLRAGGAYEQYF	TGTGCCAGCAGCTTGAGAGCGGGGGGTGCCTACGAGCAGTACTTC
NA	TRBV20-1	TRBJ2-7	NA	CSGRRVEDSYEQYF	TGCAGTGGGAGACGGGTGGAAGACTCCTACGAGCAGTACTTC
TRBD1	TRBV19	TRBJ1-1	NA	CASSRRGPGAEAFF	TGTGCCAGTAGTAGGAGGGGGCCCGGGGCTGAAGCTTTCTTT
NA	TRBV2	TRBJ2-7	NA	CASSGRTARGSEQYF	TGTGCCAGCAGTGGGAGGACAGCGCGCGGTAGCGAGCAGTACTTC
NA	TRBV20-1	TRBJ2-7	NA	CSARGRLDEQYF	TGCAGTGCTAGAGGCAGGTTAGACGAGCAGTACTTC
NA	TRBV27	TRBJ2-3	NA	CASSLGTLTDTQYF	TGTGCCAGCAGTTTAGGGACCCTGACAGATACGCAGTATTTT
TRBD1	TRBV2	TRBJ1-2	few	CASSPGQGAYGYTF	TGTGCCAGCAGTCCGGGACAGGGAGCCTATGGCTACACCTTC
TRBD1	TRBV6-5	TRBJ1-2	NA	CASSYEGGAGYGYTF	TGTGCCAGCAGTTATGAAGGGGGCGCCGGCTATGGCTACACCTTC
NA	TRBV15	TRBJ2-7	few	CATSRGPKPGLSYEQYF	TGTGCCACCAGCAGAGGGCCCAAACCGGGACTCTCCTACGAGCAGTACTTC
NA	TRBV2	TRBJ1-5	NA	CASRVMGSLHQPQHF	TGTGCCAGCAGAGTTATGGGGTCCCTCCATCAGCCCCAGCATTTT
NA	TRBV28	TRBJ1-1	NA	CASSSPGARAFF	TGTGCCAGCAGTTCCCCAGGGGCGCGAGCTTTCTTT
NA	TRBV19	TRBJ1-5	NA	CASRFQGGNQPQHF	TGTGCCAGTAGATTTCAGGGCGGCAATCAGCCCCAGCATTTT
NA	TRBV5-1	TRBJ1-2	NA	CASSLFVGYGYTF	TGCGCCAGCAGCTTGTTTGTAGGCTATGGCTACACCTTC
NA	TRBV6-5	TRBJ1-6	NA	CASSYSPATNNSPLHF	TGTGCCAGCAGTTACTCCCCAGCCACCAATAATTCACCCCTCCACTTT
NA	TRBV11-3	TRBJ1-2	NA	CASSPGENVYGYTF	TGTGCCAGCAGCCCCGGGGAGAACGTCTATGGCTACACCTTC
NA	TRBV24-1	TRBJ2-2	NA	CATSDLPAGELFF	TGTGCCACCAGTGATTTGCCAGCCGGGGAGCTGTTTTTT
TRBD1	TRBV5-1	TRBJ2-5	NA	CASSLVGQGAQGETQYF	TGCGCCAGCAGCTTGGTAGGGCAGGGGGCGCAGGGAGAGACCCAGTACTTC
TRBD1	TRBV10-3	TRBJ1-1	NA	CAISTGTVNTEAFF	TGTGCCATCAGTACCGGGACAGTGAACACTGAAGCTTTCTTT
NA	TRBV25-1	TRBJ1-3	NA	CASSESKRGPRGNTIYF	TGTGCCAGCAGTGAATCCAAACGGGGGCCTAGGGGAAACACCATATATTTT
TRBD2	TRBV20-1	TRBJ2-3	NA	CSAISAGGPGTQYF	TGCAGTGCTATCTCCGCGGGGGGCCCCGGTACGCAGTATTTT
TRBD1	TRBV30	TRBJ1-2	few	CAWSGGQGFYYGYTF	TGTGCCTGGAGTGGCGGACAGGGCTTCTACTATGGCTACACCTTC